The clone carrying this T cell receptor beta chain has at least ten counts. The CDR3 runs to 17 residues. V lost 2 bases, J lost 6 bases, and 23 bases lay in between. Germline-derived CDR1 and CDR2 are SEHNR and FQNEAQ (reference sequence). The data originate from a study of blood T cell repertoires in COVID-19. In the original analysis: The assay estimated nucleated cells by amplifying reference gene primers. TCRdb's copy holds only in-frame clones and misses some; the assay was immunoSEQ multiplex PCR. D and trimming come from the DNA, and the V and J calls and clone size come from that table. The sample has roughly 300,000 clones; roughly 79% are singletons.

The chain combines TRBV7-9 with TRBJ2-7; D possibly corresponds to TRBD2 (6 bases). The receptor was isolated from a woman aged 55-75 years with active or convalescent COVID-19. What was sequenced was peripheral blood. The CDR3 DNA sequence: TGTGCCAGCAGCTTAAACCCACTCACGCTGGAGGGAGTCGAGCAGTACTTC. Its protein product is CASSLNPLTLEGVEQYF. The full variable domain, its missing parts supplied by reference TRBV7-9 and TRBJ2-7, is DTGVSQNPRHKITKRGQNVTFRCDPISEHNRLYWYRQTLGQGPEFLTYFQNEAQLEKSRLLSDRFSAERPKGSFSTLEIQRTEQGDSAMYLCASSLNPLTLEGVEQYFGPGTRLTVT.